This TCR beta chain appears in the sequencing data of a study of blood T cells in healthy people across ages. The use of a sample-barcoded 5' primer and a J-beta primer mix characterized a second PCR of roughly 7 to 12 cycles. In TCRdb, the 5' RACE reads were re-called with MiXCR into one record per CDR3 protein. The sample yields 600,000 to 800,000 distinct CDR3 sequences, over 40% seen once. Study results and caveats: Correlation between TCR beta diversity and naive T cell percentage was strong.

Peripheral blood samples of about 10 milliliters were drawn from each donor. This clonotype was detected many times. The target antigen is unknown. The CDR3 totals 13 residues. The trim removed 10 bases at V and 8 bases at J, leaving 6 bases unmatched. Germline CDR1 reads MNHEY; CDR2 reads SMNVEV (reference sequence). The V call is TRBV27, the J call TRBJ2-1; 12 nucleotides agree with TRBD1. The sample comprised blood. This TCR was sampled from a woman of 80 years or more in good health. In DNA form, the CDR3 reads TGTGCCACCGCCGGGACAGGGGGCGATGAGCAGTTCTTC. It specifies CATAGTGGDEQFF.